A selection of T cell receptor beta chains follows, all from one sample in a study of PD-1 blockade in classical Hodgkin lymphoma. Measured with immunoSEQ multiplex PCR; TCRdb has only the in-frame clones, and not every one. Among approximately 60,000 clones listed, 88% were seen once. Sequenced material: peripheral blood mononuclear cells (PBMCs), taken at baseline. These receptors came from a human donor with classical Hodgkin lymphoma. Both conserved end residues are part of each CDR3. Fields, in order: clone size, V gene, J gene, D gene, CDR3 protein, CDR3 DNA. A D gene is named only where the DNA matches it firmly. Clone size is stated in some rows and not others, as once, few, many or a class when expanded.

-	TRBV5-1	TRBJ2-7	TRBD1	CASSYEGAWYEQYF	TGCGCCAGCAGCTATGAGGGGGCATGGTACGAGCAGTACTTC
-	TRBV27	TRBJ2-7	-	CASSFRPVGYEQYF	TGTGCCAGCAGTTTCAGGCCAGTGGGTTACGAGCAGTACTTC
-	TRBV7-2	TRBJ2-3	TRBD2	CASSLAGLAGDSTDTQYF	TGTGCCAGCAGCTTAGCGGGGCTAGCGGGGGACTCCACAGATACGCAGTATTTT
once	TRBV11-2	TRBJ1-2	-	CASTVNGLGGYGYTF	TGTGCCAGCACCGTTAATGGGCTTGGGGGTTATGGCTACACCTTC
-	TRBV11-1	TRBJ2-5	-	CASSLGERFGGPETQYF	TGTGCCAGCAGCTTAGGGGAGCGTTTCGGGGGCCCAGAGACCCAGTACTTC
few	TRBV30	TRBJ1-4	TRBD1	CAWSAGTGWQTNEKLFF	TGTGCCTGGAGCGCAGGGACAGGTTGGCAAACTAATGAAAAACTGTTTTTT
once	TRBV4-1	TRBJ1-6	-	CASSQGGSDNSPLHF	TGCGCCAGCAGCCAAGGTGGGAGCGATAATTCACCCCTCCACTTT
-	TRBV29-1	TRBJ2-5	TRBD1	CSVVWTGGVETQYF	TGCAGCGTTGTGTGGACAGGGGGAGTAGAGACCCAGTACTTC
-	TRBV14	TRBJ2-1	-	CASSQRQSPRDNEQFF	TGTGCCAGCAGCCAGCGACAGTCCCCACGAGACAATGAGCAGTTCTTC
-	TRBV6-5	TRBJ1-6	TRBD1	CASSWTGGTNSPLHF	TGTGCCAGCAGTTGGACAGGGGGAACTAATTCACCCCTCCACTTT
-	TRBV5-1	TRBJ2-1	-	CASSLTGTPTRPQFF	TGCGCCAGCAGCTTGACCGGGACACCTACTCGGCCCCAGTTCTTC
-	TRBV28	TRBJ1-2	TRBD1	CASRSPGTGGYGYTF	TGTGCCAGCAGAAGTCCCGGGACAGGCGGCTATGGCTACACCTTC
-	TRBV19	TRBJ1-5	TRBD1	CASSIGGRGTNQPQHF	TGTGCCAGTAGTATAGGCGGCAGGGGGACAAATCAGCCCCAGCATTTT
-	TRBV9	TRBJ1-1	-	CASSVGQETTNTEAFF	TGTGCCAGCAGCGTAGGACAGGAAACTACCAACACTGAAGCTTTCTTT
-	TRBV4-1	TRBJ2-1	TRBD1	CASSHPLTGLVEQFF	TGCGCCAGCAGCCATCCACTGACAGGGTTGGTTGAGCAGTTCTTC
-	TRBV28	TRBJ1-2	-	CASSATGSSKPNYGYTF	TGTGCCAGCAGCGCAACTGGGAGCTCAAAACCTAACTATGGCTACACCTTC
-	TRBV7-2	TRBJ2-7	-	CASSLMAPEYEQYF	TGTGCCAGCAGCTTAATGGCACCGGAGTACGAGCAGTACTTC
-	TRBV7-2	TRBJ2-3	-	CASSLASTTDTQYF	TGTGCCAGCAGCTTAGCTAGCACAACAGATACGCAGTATTTT
medium-sized	TRBV12-5	TRBJ1-2	-	CASGPGASVPYGYTF	TGTGCTAGTGGCCCCGGGGCATCGGTGCCCTATGGCTACACCTTC
-	TRBV30	TRBJ1-2	-	CARTGTYYGYTF	TGTGCCCGGACCGGGACCTACTATGGCTACACCTTC
-	TRBV10-3	TRBJ2-3	-	CAIRDSSSTDTQYF	TGTGCCATCAGGGACAGCTCTAGCACAGATACGCAGTATTTT
-	TRBV5-1	TRBJ1-2	TRBD1	CASSSLNRGKYGYTF	TGCGCCAGCAGCTCTCTGAACAGGGGAAAGTATGGCTACACCTTC
-	TRBV7-2	TRBJ1-3	-	CASSPDAASGNTIYF	TGTGCCAGCAGCCCGGACGCCGCCTCTGGAAACACCATATATTTT
-	TRBV7-2	TRBJ1-2	-	CASSLVSGINYGYTF	TGTGCCAGCAGCTTAGTCTCCGGGATTAACTATGGCTACACCTTC
-	TRBV5-5	TRBJ2-5	-	CASSPGQRETQYF	TGTGCCAGCAGCCCTGGGCAGAGAGAGACCCAGTACTTC
once	TRBV5-1	TRBJ2-1	TRBD2	CASSFSGGNNEQFF	TGCGCCAGCAGCTTTAGCGGGGGGAACAATGAGCAGTTCTTC
-	TRBV9	TRBJ2-1	TRBD1	CASSDKGQGFYNEQFF	TGTGCCAGCAGCGATAAGGGACAGGGGTTCTACAATGAGCAGTTCTTC
-	TRBV27	TRBJ2-4	TRBD1	CASSPGTGPTKNIQYF	TGTGCCAGCAGTCCCGGGACAGGCCCGACCAAAAACATTCAGTACTTC
-	TRBV6-5	TRBJ1-1	-	CASSYSVRPNTEAFF	TGTGCCAGCAGTTACTCAGTTCGACCGAACACTGAAGCTTTCTTT
-	TRBV9	TRBJ2-5	TRBD1	CASSVGGQVETQYF	TGTGCCAGCAGCGTAGGAGGACAGGTAGAGACCCAGTACTTC
-	TRBV5-1	TRBJ1-5	-	CASSVRGGNQPQHF	TGCGCCAGCAGCGTGAGGGGAGGCAATCAGCCCCAGCATTTT
-	TRBV29-1	TRBJ2-2	-	CSVGGVSLTGELFF	TGCAGCGTTGGGGGGGTCAGCCTGACCGGGGAGCTGTTTTTT
-	TRBV18	TRBJ1-1	-	CASSPDRSMNTEAFF	TGTGCCAGCTCACCAGACAGGTCCATGAACACTGAAGCTTTCTTT
-	TRBV9	TRBJ1-4	-	CASSVSGTNEKLFF	TGTGCCAGCAGCGTAAGCGGCACAAATGAAAAACTGTTTTTT
once	TRBV5-1	TRBJ2-7	TRBD1	CASSSDRHTYEQYF	TGCGCCAGCAGCTCGGACAGGCACACCTACGAGCAGTACTTC
-	TRBV4-2	TRBJ1-1	-	CASSQDLNGRMNTEAFF	TGTGCCAGCAGCCAAGATCTTAACGGAAGAATGAACACTGAAGCTTTCTTT
-	TRBV14	TRBJ1-2	-	CASSQARPGPPNYGYTF	TGTGCCAGCAGCCAAGCCCGGCCGGGGCCTCCTAACTATGGCTACACCTTC
-	TRBV28	TRBJ2-7	-	CASSLGGGYEQYF	TGTGCCAGCAGTTTGGGCGGAGGCTACGAGCAGTACTTC
-	TRBV30	TRBJ2-5	-	CAWSAARGGTYQETQYF	TGTGCCTGGAGTGCCGCCAGAGGGGGAACTTACCAAGAGACCCAGTACTTC
-	TRBV2	TRBJ2-2	-	CASIYQVSTGELFF	TGTGCCAGCATCTATCAGGTCAGCACCGGGGAGCTGTTTTTT
-	TRBV2	TRBJ2-7	TRBD1	CASSSGQGVGEQYF	TGTGCCAGCAGTTCAGGACAGGGGGTTGGGGAGCAGTACTTC
-	TRBV7-2	TRBJ1-4	-	CASSLHGRDDLKLFF	TGTGCCAGCTCCCTCCACGGGAGGGATGATCTAAAACTGTTTTTT
-	TRBV11-2	TRBJ1-2	-	CASSLDRGLNYGYTF	TGTGCCAGCAGCTTAGATCGAGGCCTGAACTATGGCTACACCTTC
-	TRBV30	TRBJ2-7	-	CAWSVRGRERNEQYF	TGTGCCTGGAGTGTACGGGGCAGGGAAAGAAACGAGCAGTACTTC
-	TRBV30	TRBJ1-1	TRBD1	CAWSAGQLDLNTEAFF	TGTGCCTGGAGTGCGGGACAGCTCGATTTGAACACTGAAGCTTTCTTT
-	TRBV27	TRBJ1-1	-	CASSLPGLNTEAFF	TGTGCCAGCAGTTTACCAGGGTTGAACACTGAAGCTTTCTTT
once	TRBV6-5	TRBJ1-4	-	CASSPGATNEKLFF	TGTGCCAGCAGTCCGGGGGCAACTAATGAAAAACTGTTTTTT
-	TRBV7-6	TRBJ2-7	-	CASSFLKGDYEQYF	TGTGCCAGCAGCTTTTTAAAGGGAGACTACGAGCAGTACTTC
few	TRBV28	TRBJ1-2	-	CASSFVGGYGYTF	TGTGCCAGCAGTTTTGTGGGTGGCTATGGCTACACCTTC
once	TRBV15	TRBJ1-1	-	CATSRGRSGTSKETEAFF	TGTGCCACCAGCAGAGGTCGGTCAGGCACAAGTAAGGAGACGGAAGCTTTCTTT
-	TRBV27	TRBJ2-1	TRBD2	CASSFNSGGAPREQFF	TGTGCCAGCAGTTTCAATAGCGGGGGGGCACCTCGAGAGCAGTTCTTC
-	TRBV21-1	TRBJ1-2	-	CASSLPWRDGYTF	TGTGCCAGCAGTCTCCCTTGGAGGGATGGCTACACCTTC
-	TRBV7-2	TRBJ1-2	-	CASSHVSRGPNYGYTF	TGTGCCAGCAGCCACGTTTCTAGGGGACCCAACTATGGCTACACCTTC
-	TRBV4-1	TRBJ2-7	TRBD1	CASSQGAGDRVHEQYF	TGCGCCAGCAGCCAGGGCGCTGGGGACAGGGTCCACGAGCAGTACTTC
-	TRBV5-1	TRBJ2-7	-	CASSLETSRDEQYF	TGCGCCAGCAGCTTGGAAACCAGTCGCGACGAGCAGTACTTC
-	TRBV7-2	TRBJ1-2	-	CASSLFNEIGYGYTF	TGTGCCAGCAGCTTATTCAACGAGATAGGCTATGGCTACACCTTC
-	TRBV9	TRBJ1-1	-	CASSVTGKPDTEAFF	TGTGCCAGCAGCGTAACAGGGAAGCCGGACACTGAAGCTTTCTTT
-	TRBV18	TRBJ2-7	-	CASSPQIRRGGIYEQYF	TGTGCCAGCTCACCACAGATAAGGAGGGGTGGAATTTACGAGCAGTACTTC